A single sample is the source of the 32 T cell receptor beta chains below, sequenced in a study of cytomegalovirus exposure and HLA in healthy donors. With 60 Vbeta and 13 Jbeta primers, the PCR was carried out. Here immunoSEQ multiplex PCR was the method, and the copy in TCRdb shows in-frame clones only, minus some. The sample carries about 160,000 clones, approximately 80% recorded once. The specimen sequenced was PBMCs. These receptors were obtained from a male donor in good health and CMV-seronegative.

J is TRBJ2-7 and V is TRBV29-1; 12 bases are a match to TRBD1. The J segment lost 7 bases and the V segment lost 1 base, leaving 5 bases of the junction unmatched. CDR3 length equals 14 residues. Per germline, CDR1 SQVTM and CDR2 ANQGSEA. CDR3 sequence: CSVEGGTGGAEQYF. The DNA for the CDR3 is TGCAGCGTTGAAGGGGGGACAGGGGGCGCGGAGCAGTACTTC.

The chain recombines TRBV19 with TRBJ2-7; D is ambiguous. The CDR3 runs 13 residues. Germline CDR1 reads LNHDA; CDR2 reads SQIVND (reference sequence). The V end was cut by 6 bases, the J end by 1 base, with 10 bases between. CDR3 loop: CASRLTGSYEQYF. CDR3 coding DNA: TGTGCCAGTAGATTGACGGGTTCCTACGAGCAGTACTTC.

CDR3 DNA sequence: TGTGCCAGCAGCGTTCACGAGGCCGAAAATACGCAGTATTTT. Amino acid sequence: CASSVHEAENTQYF. The chain joins TRBV9 to TRBJ2-3; D unclear. Trimming left V 2 bases short and J 7 bases short, with 14 bases between. The germline V gene encodes CDR1 SGDLS and CDR2 YYNGEE. The CDR3 covers 14 residues.

This chain uses TRBV19 with TRBJ1-1; D unclear. Trimming cost V 3 bases and J 0 bases, with 14 bases left between them. The CDR3 length is 16 residues. Germline V lookup: CDR1 LNHDA, CDR2 SQIVND (reference sequence). CDR3 in DNA: TGTGCCAGTAGTATTTGGCAGTCACCTTTGAACACTGAAGCTTTCTTT. Its translation: CASSIWQSPLNTEAFF.

CDR3 sequence reads: CASSRVGGENEQYF. The CDR3 coding sequence is TGTGCCAGCAGCCGCGTTGGGGGGGAAAACGAGCAGTACTTC. This rearrangement joins TRBV6-5 to TRBJ2-7, with 7 bases that match TRBD2. Per the germline V gene, CDR1 is MNHEY and CDR2 is SVGAGI. CDR3 length: 14 amino acids. The ends lost 6 bases at V and 5 bases at J; junction bases unmatched: 10.

For this clone: The junction does not match germline at one end; this may be a read error. The chain recombines TRBV7-9 with TRBJ2-7; tentative D call: TRBD2 (6 bases). Germline assignment: CDR1 SEHNR and CDR2 FQNEAQ (reference sequence). This CDR3 comprises 15 residues. The chain's CDR3 is CSSSLGGAASYEQYF. DNA for the CDR3: TGTTCCAGCAGCTTAGGCGGGGCTGCGAGCTACGAGCAGTACTTC.

The chain uses TRBV7-2 and TRBJ2-5, with 8 bases matching TRBD2. CDR1 is SGHTA, CDR2 FQGNSA, per germline. The V and J ends lost 2 bases and 5 bases, in that order; junction bases with no gene match: 4. The CDR3 totals 14 residues. The CDR3 DNA follows: TGTGCCAGCAGCTTAATAGCGGGGTTGGAGACCCAGTACTTC. Its protein is CASSLIAGLETQYF. The whole variable domain, remainder taken from reference TRBV7-2 and TRBJ2-5, is GAGVSQSPSNKVTEKGKDVELRCDPISGHTALYWYRQSLGQGLEFLIYFQGNSAPDKSGLPSDRFSAERTGGSVSTLTIQRTQQEDSAVYLCASSLIAGLETQYFGPGTRLLVL.

The V gene is TRBV4-3, the J gene TRBJ2-5, with D possibly TRBD1 on 5 matching bases. Matching the DNA end better, TRBJ2-7 makes the J call doubtful. Germline V gene lookup returns CDR1 LGHNA and CDR2 YSLEER. CDR3 size: 14 residues. The CDR3 coding sequence is TGCGCCAGCAGCCAAGATAAGCAGGGCTACGAGCAGTACTTC. It specifies CASSQDKQGYEQYF.

This clone was recorded a few times. CDR3 amino acids: CASSQDSDTAEAFF. The CDR3 DNA reads as TGCGCCAGCAGCCAAGACTCGGACACCGCTGAAGCTTTCTTT. V and J are TRBV4-3 and TRBJ1-1; D perhaps matches TRBD1 (5 bases). There are 14 residues in the CDR3. V lost 0 bases to trimming and J lost 6 bases, with 11 bases between them. Germline CDR1 is LGHNA and CDR2 is YSLEER.

CDR3: CASCLGGGVETQYF. As DNA, the CDR3 is TGTGCCAGCTGTCTGGGAGGAGGGGTCGAGACCCAGTACTTC. This sequence joins TRBV28 and TRBJ2-5; D is perhaps TRBD2 (6 bases). From germline, CDR1 is MDHEN and CDR2 SYDVKM. The germline V and J ends were trimmed by 8 bases and 5 bases, with 18 bases remaining between them. The CDR3 totals 14 residues.

CDR3 in amino acids: CASSLTSGTRRGEQYF. Written as DNA, the CDR3 is TGCGCCAGCAGCTTGACCTCCGGGACTAGGCGAGGCGAGCAGTACTTC. The rearrangement uses TRBV5-1 and TRBJ2-7, with 8 positions matching TRBD2. Per germline, CDR1 SGHRS and CDR2 YFSETQ. The CDR3 covers 16 residues. Germline trimming cut 1 base from V and 6 bases from J; bases unmatched to any gene: 12. The full variable domain, with the rest looked up from reference TRBV5-1 and TRBJ2-7, is KAGVTQTPRYLIKTRGQQVTLSCSPISGHRSVSWYQQTPGQGLQFLFEYFSETQRNKGNFPGRFSGRQFSNSRSEMNVSTLELGDSALYLCASSLTSGTRRGEQYFGPGTRLTVT.

The sample holds one count of this clone. The chain uses TRBV14 and TRBJ2-1; perhaps TRBD2 as D (5 bases). From germline, CDR1 is SGHDN and CDR2 FVKESK. This CDR3 is built from 17 residues. The V gene lost 1 base and the J gene lost 6 bases, with 19 bases spanning the gap. The CDR3 DNA is TGTGCCAGCAGCCAAGGAGGGAACATCCCACCTAGCAATGAGCAGTTCTTC. Translation gives CASSQGGNIPPSNEQFF.

The CDR3 is CASSGYEQFF. The CDR3 region has the DNA TGTGCCAGCAGCGGTTATGAGCAGTTCTTC. V is TRBV2 and J is TRBJ2-1, with D uncertain. CDR1 is SNHLY and CDR2 is FYNNEI in the germline V gene. This CDR3 region has 10 residues. V shed 6 bases and J shed 8 bases, with 5 bases lying between them.

The V call is TRBV7-8, the J call TRBJ1-6, with D uncertain. This CDR3 comprises 13 residues. Trimming stripped 2 bases from V and 9 bases from J, with 8 bases between. Germline V gives CDR1 SGHVS, CDR2 FQNEAQ. The CDR3 here is CASSLSPGSPLHF. CDR3 nucleotide sequence: TGTGCCAGCAGCTTAAGCCCTGGTTCACCCCTCCACTTT.

The V call is TRBV10-3, the J call TRBJ2-3; the match to TRBD1 covers 9 bases. V was clipped by 9 bases and J by 5 bases; unmatched bases: 6. The CDR3 loop spans 13 amino acids. Germline CDR1 ENHRY, CDR2 SYGVKD. DNA for the CDR3: TGTGCCATGACAGGGGGTCGAGGAGATACGCAGTATTTT. It translates to CAMTGGRGDTQYF.

V is TRBV5-4 and J is TRBJ2-3; maybe TRBD2 (5 bases). V lost 3 bases to trimming and J lost 0 bases, with 11 bases between them. The CDR3 consists of 15 residues. In germline, CDR1 is SGHNT, CDR2 YYREEE (reference sequence). The DNA for the CDR3 is TGTGCCAGCAGCTCCGGGATTCCTAGCACAGATACGCAGTATTTT. Its translation: CASSSGIPSTDTQYF. Complete variable domain (other parts from reference TRBV5-4 and TRBJ2-3): ETGVTQSPTHLIKTRGQQVTLRCSSQSGHNTVSWYQQALGQGPQFIFQYYREEENGRGNFPPRFSGLQFPNYSSELNVNALELDDSALYLCASSSGIPSTDTQYFGPGTRLTVL.

This chain connects TRBV19 to TRBJ1-2; maybe TRBD1 (6 bases). The germline V and J ends were trimmed by 3 bases and 1 base, with 6 bases remaining between them. The CDR3 length is 13 residues. Germline CDR1 and CDR2: LNHDA and SQIVND (reference sequence). The chain's CDR3 is CASSMDSNYGYTF. In nucleotides, the CDR3 is TGTGCCAGTAGTATGGACAGTAACTATGGCTACACCTTC.

A single count supports this clone. The chain has TRBV4-2 and TRBJ2-2, with D possibly matching TRBD2 (7 bases). With 2 bases removed from V and 8 bases from J, the gap between germline ends came to 18 bases. Germline V gene data show CDR1 as LGHNA and CDR2 as YNFKEQ. This CDR3 has 16 amino acids. The CDR3 spells CASSQFQGGGEGELFF. DNA for the CDR3: TGTGCCAGCAGCCAATTCCAGGGAGGGGGAGAGGGGGAGCTGTTTTTT.

This chain connects TRBV2 to TRBJ2-3; a possible D gene is TRBD1 (6 bases). Germline V gives CDR1 SNHLY, CDR2 FYNNEI. The CDR3 runs to 15 residues. The ends were cut back, 4 bases at V and 1 base at J, with 12 bases in the middle. This CDR3 is CASSVQGMGTDTQYF. CDR3 nucleotides: TGTGCCAGCAGTGTCCAGGGGATGGGCACAGATACGCAGTATTTT. Using reference TRBV2 and TRBJ2-3 for the parts outside the CDR3, the full variable domain is EPEVTQTPSHQVTQMGQEVILRCVPISNHLYFYWYRQILGQKVEFLVSFYNNEISEKSEIFDDQFSVERPDGSNFTLKIRSTKLEDSAMYFCASSVQGMGTDTQYFGPGTRLTVL.

This clone was observed a few times. The V gene is TRBV6-5, the J gene TRBJ1-1, with a tentative D call TRBD1 (6 bases). The CDR3 consists of 14 residues. Germline CDR1 and CDR2: MNHEY and SVGAGI. Trimming removed 6 bases at V and 3 bases at J, with 14 bases between. The CDR3 is CASRRAGADTEAFF. The DNA for the CDR3 is TGTGCCAGCAGAAGGGCGGGGGCCGACACTGAAGCTTTCTTT.

This clone has a single count. DNA for the CDR3: TGTGCCAGTAGTATCGGGGGGGCCTTCAATGAGCAGTTCTTC. This gives the protein CASSIGGAFNEQFF. J is TRBJ2-1 and V is TRBV19; the match to TRBD2 covers 8 bases. V dropped 3 bases and J dropped 6; count of bases not matched to a gene: 4. The CDR3 contains 14 residues. CDR1 and CDR2 (germline): LNHDA, SQIVND (reference sequence).

The CDR3 nucleotides are TGTGCCACCATGGACAGGGGGCTATTTGTGACCCAGTACTTC. Residues: CATMDRGLFVTQYF. The chain joins TRBV27 to TRBJ2-5; 11 positions agree with TRBD1. This CDR3 spans 14 amino acids. Germline CDR1 is MNHEY and CDR2 is SMNVEV (reference sequence). The V and J ends lost 10 bases and 7 bases, in that order; junction bases with no gene match: 11.

The gene calls are TRBV7-6 and TRBJ2-2; TRBD2 matches 9 bases. Trimming at V came to 4 bases and at J to 2 bases, leaving 5 bases not matched to a gene. CDR3 size: 16 residues. CDR1 is SGHVS, CDR2 FNYEAQ, per germline. CDR3 residues: CASSSETSGNTGELFF. DNA of the CDR3: TGTGCCAGCAGCTCCGAGACTAGCGGTAACACCGGGGAGCTGTTTTTT. The whole variable domain, remainder taken from reference TRBV7-6 and TRBJ2-2, is GAGVSQSPRYKVTKRGQDVALRCDPISGHVSLYWYRQALGQGPEFLTYFNYEAQQDKSGLPNDRFSAERPEGSISTLTIQRTEQRDSAMYRCASSSETSGNTGELFFGEGSRLTVL.

The chain couples TRBV19 to TRBJ1-1; D is unresolved. V lost 5 bases and J lost 0, with 13 bases in between. Per germline, CDR1 LNHDA and CDR2 SQIVND (reference sequence). The CDR3 totals 15 residues. CDR3 nucleotide sequence: TGTGCCAGTAGTCCCCACGGGTCCATGAACACTGAAGCTTTCTTT. Its translation is CASSPHGSMNTEAFF.

This clone appeared once. The same CDR3 is also encoded by other DNA sequences in this sample. The chain links TRBV5-1 to TRBJ2-3; 8 positions match TRBD1. CDR1 and CDR2 from the germline V gene are SGHRS and YFSETQ. The V segment lost 3 bases and the J segment 1 base; nucleotides outside the gene matches: 1. CDR3 size: 14 residues. The CDR3 DNA follows: TGCGCCAGCAGCTCGACAGGGGGCACAGATACGCAGTATTTT. As protein: CASSSTGGTDTQYF.

J is TRBJ2-4 and V is TRBV5-1, with TRBD2 matching 8 bases. V was clipped by 3 bases and J by 5 bases; unmatched bases: 10. The CDR3 length is 16 residues. Germline V gene data show CDR1 as SGHRS and CDR2 as YFSETQ. CDR3 region: CASSSGGLAGENIQYF. DNA of the CDR3: TGCGCCAGCAGCTCTGGGGGGCTAGCGGGCGAAAACATTCAGTACTTC.

The chain carries TRBV5-4 and TRBJ2-7, with TRBD1 identical over 10 bases. The junction had 10 bases not matched to a gene; V was cut back by 4 bases and J by 6 bases. The CDR3 runs 15 residues. Germline V gene sequence: CDR1 SGHNT, CDR2 YYREEE (reference sequence). The chain's CDR3 is CASSATRQGASEQYF. The CDR3, as DNA: TGTGCCAGCAGCGCAACCCGACAGGGGGCCAGCGAGCAGTACTTC. The full variable domain, in which reference TRBV5-4 and TRBJ2-7 provide the parts outside the CDR3, is ETGVTQSPTHLIKTRGQQVTLRCSSQSGHNTVSWYQQALGQGPQFIFQYYREEENGRGNFPPRFSGLQFPNYSSELNVNALELDDSALYLCASSATRQGASEQYFGPGTRLTVT.

The chain recombines TRBV6-4 with TRBJ2-3; the D gene is possibly TRBD2 (6 bases). The CDR3 loop spans 14 amino acids. Germline V lookup: CDR1 MRHNA, CDR2 SNTAGT. V was cut by 4 bases and J by 0 bases, with 8 bases left in between. CDR3 DNA: TGTGCCAGCAGTGGCGGGACTAGCACAGATACGCAGTATTTT. This sequence encodes CASSGGTSTDTQYF.

This clone was observed once. The V call is TRBV28, the J call TRBJ2-5, with 10 positions matching TRBD1. The V and J ends lost 5 bases and 5 bases, in that order; junction bases with no gene match: 8. Germline values: CDR1 MDHEN, CDR2 SYDVKM. The CDR3 contains 15 residues. The CDR3 DNA reads TGTGCCAGCAGTGAGCTGACAGGGGGCAAGGAGACCCAGTACTTC. Translating it yields CASSELTGGKETQYF. Supplemented by reference TRBV28 and TRBJ2-5, the full variable domain reads DVKVTQSSRYLVKRTGEKVFLECVQDMDHENMFWYRQDPGLGLRLIYFSYDVKMKEKGDIPEGYSVSREKKERFSLILESASTNQTSMYLCASSELTGGKETQYFGPGTRLLVL.

The chain employs TRBV4-3 and TRBJ2-3, with D hard to call. The germline gives CDR1 LGHNA, CDR2 YSLEER. The CDR3 is made up of 13 amino acids. V shed 4 bases and J shed 0 bases, with 5 bases lying between them. CDR3 coding DNA: TGCGCCAGCAGCCTTACTAGCACAGATACGCAGTATTTT. It translates to CASSLTSTDTQYF.

The chain joins TRBV5-1 to TRBJ2-2; TRBD1 is a possible D gene (5 bases). The germline CDR1 and CDR2 sequences are SGHRS and YFSETQ. The CDR3 covers 15 residues. The ends were cut back, 2 bases at V and 2 bases at J, with 10 bases in the middle. CDR3 amino acids: CASSFRDQNTGELFF. The CDR3, as DNA: TGCGCCAGCAGCTTCAGGGATCAAAACACCGGGGAGCTGTTTTTT.

The CDR3 sequence is CASSLAQGGDEKLFF. In DNA form, the CDR3 reads TGTGCCAGCAGCTTAGCCCAGGGAGGGGATGAAAAACTGTTTTTT. The V gene is TRBV7-9, the J gene TRBJ1-4; weak D call: TRBD1 (5 bases). This CDR3 region has 15 residues. The V and J ends lost 0 bases and 6 bases respectively, with 11 bases between them. Germline loops: CDR1 SEHNR, CDR2 FQNEAQ (reference sequence). Using reference TRBV7-9 and TRBJ1-4 for the parts outside the CDR3, the full variable domain is DTGVSQNPRHKITKRGQNVTFRCDPISEHNRLYWYRQTLGQGPEFLTYFQNEAQLEKSRLLSDRFSAERPKGSFSTLEIQRTEQGDSAMYLCASSLAQGGDEKLFFGSGTQLSVL.